This T cell receptor beta chain was identified during a study of blood T cell repertoires in COVID-19. The overall study: COVID-19 samples collected from the United States, Italy and Spain covered acute and convalescent phases. PBMCs, B-cell-depleted T cells, or T cells provided the cDNA or gDNA that made up the material.

Trimming pared 0 bases from V and 8 bases from J, leaving 10 bases between. The CDR3 length is 13 residues. Germline assignment: CDR1 MNHEY and CDR2 SVGAGI. As originally analysed: Reference gene primer amplification gave nucleated cell count estimates. Assay used: immunoSEQ multiplex PCR; TCRdb lists only in-frame clones, some missing. D and trimming come from the DNA, and the V and J calls and clone size come from that table. The sample lists about 200,000 clones; roughly 81% were seen once. The sequenced sample was peripheral blood. The TCR originated in an elderly woman with acute or convalescent COVID-19. The rearrangement links TRBV6-5 to TRBJ1-2, with D possibly matching TRBD1 (6 bases). The DNA of the CDR3 is TGTGCCAGCAGTTACTCCCAGGGGTTAGGCTACACCTTC. This translates into CASSYSQGLGYTF.